These T cell receptor beta chains were read from a single sample in a study of CD8+ T cells in alopecia areata. Measured with immunoSEQ multiplex PCR; TCRdb has only the in-frame clones, and not every one. The sample has fewer than 200,000 clones; roughly 58% are singletons. The material was CD4+ T cells sorted from blood, obtained between weeks 55 and 65, from a patient treated with tofacitinib. The source of these receptors is a human donor with alopecia areata. Both conserved end residues are part of each CDR3. The D gene is left open where the match is weak. Rows may omit the clone size; those that give it use once, few, many or a size class.

d_gene: .; j_gene: TRBJ2-3; v_gene: TRBV4-2; abundance: .; CDR3aa: CASGQEGTVTGDTQYF; CDR3nt: TGTGCCAGCGGCCAAGAGGGGACCGTAACAGGGGATACGCAGTATTTT
d_gene: .; j_gene: TRBJ1-5; v_gene: TRBV10-3; abundance: few; CDR3aa: CAIPQAGTPRVISNQPQHF; CDR3nt: TGTGCCATCCCTCAGGCGGGCACTCCGAGGGTGATCAGCAATCAGCCCCAGCATTTT
d_gene: TRBD1; j_gene: TRBJ1-1; v_gene: TRBV7-3; abundance: .; CDR3aa: CASSSQGGGPLFF; CDR3nt: TGTGCCAGCAGCTCACAGGGGGGAGGCCCTCTTTTCTTT
d_gene: .; j_gene: TRBJ2-5; v_gene: TRBV27; abundance: .; CDR3aa: CAPRETQYF; CDR3nt: TGTGCCCCGAGGGAGACCCAGTACTTC
d_gene: .; j_gene: TRBJ1-3; v_gene: TRBV7-6; abundance: .; CDR3aa: CASSLEIGLRSGNTIYF; CDR3nt: TGTGCCAGCAGCCTAGAAATTGGACTCCGCTCTGGAAACACCATATATTTT
d_gene: TRBD1; j_gene: TRBJ2-5; v_gene: TRBV27; abundance: .; CDR3aa: CASRPDRGQETQYF; CDR3nt: TGTGCCAGCAGGCCTGACAGGGGTCAAGAGACCCAGTACTTC
d_gene: .; j_gene: TRBJ1-2; v_gene: TRBV6-5; abundance: .; CDR3aa: CASSRGGDSYGYTF; CDR3nt: TGTGCCAGCAGTCGAGGGGGGGATTCCTATGGCTACACCTTC
d_gene: .; j_gene: TRBJ1-2; v_gene: TRBV4-1; abundance: .; CDR3aa: CASSRPGTNYGYTF; CDR3nt: TGCGCCAGCAGCCGCCCCGGGACAAACTATGGCTACACCTTC
d_gene: TRBD2; j_gene: TRBJ2-7; v_gene: TRBV30; abundance: .; CDR3aa: CAWSRRSGVGRGDAYEQYF; CDR3nt: TGTGCCTGGAGCCGCCGATCCGGTGTGGGGCGGGGGGATGCCTACGAGCAGTACTTC
d_gene: .; j_gene: TRBJ1-1; v_gene: TRBV11-3; abundance: once; CDR3aa: CASSHPTGPNTEAFF; CDR3nt: TGTGCCAGCAGCCATCCGACAGGCCCGAACACTGAAGCTTTCTTT
d_gene: .; j_gene: TRBJ2-5; v_gene: TRBV7-9; abundance: .; CDR3aa: CASSFRGALTETQYF; CDR3nt: TGTGCCAGCAGCTTTCGTGGGGCCCTCACAGAGACCCAGTACTTC
d_gene: .; j_gene: TRBJ1-1; v_gene: TRBV6-6; abundance: .; CDR3aa: CASSGNMNTEAFF; CDR3nt: TGTGCCAGTTCGGGGAACATGAACACTGAAGCTTTCTTT
d_gene: .; j_gene: TRBJ1-4; v_gene: TRBV15; abundance: .; CDR3aa: CATSQPGATNEKLFF; CDR3nt: TGTGCCACCAGCCAACCAGGGGCAACTAATGAAAAACTGTTTTTT
d_gene: TRBD1; j_gene: TRBJ2-7; v_gene: TRBV7-9; abundance: .; CDR3aa: CASSFDRGFPYEQYF; CDR3nt: TGTGCCAGCAGCTTCGACAGGGGATTTCCCTACGAGCAGTACTTC
d_gene: .; j_gene: TRBJ1-2; v_gene: TRBV7-9; abundance: .; CDR3aa: CATWGDGYTF; CDR3nt: TGTGCCACCTGGGGGGACGGCTACACCTTC
d_gene: .; j_gene: TRBJ1-2; v_gene: TRBV7-8; abundance: .; CDR3aa: CASSPSPPGWNYGYTF; CDR3nt: TGTGCCAGCAGCCCCAGCCCCCCAGGGTGGAACTATGGCTACACCTTC
d_gene: .; j_gene: TRBJ2-3; v_gene: TRBV29-1; abundance: few; CDR3aa: CSAHGRFTDTQYF; CDR3nt: TGCAGCGCCCATGGGCGGTTCACAGATACGCAGTATTTT
d_gene: .; j_gene: TRBJ2-5; v_gene: TRBV5-1; abundance: few; CDR3aa: CASSLTSGPQETQYF; CDR3nt: TGCGCCAGCAGCCTTACCTCAGGGCCTCAAGAGACCCAGTACTTC
d_gene: .; j_gene: TRBJ2-6; v_gene: TRBV7-9; abundance: many; CDR3aa: CASSVGANVLTF; CDR3nt: TGTGCCAGCAGCGTTGGGGCCAACGTCCTGACTTTC
d_gene: .; j_gene: TRBJ1-5; v_gene: TRBV2; abundance: few; CDR3aa: CASSEDERPQHF; CDR3nt: TGTGCCAGCAGTGAAGATGAACGGCCCCAGCATTTT
d_gene: .; j_gene: TRBJ2-6; v_gene: TRBV15; abundance: .; CDR3aa: CATSRDPGAGANVLTF; CDR3nt: TGTGCCACCAGCAGAGATCCAGGGGCTGGGGCCAACGTCCTGACTTTC
d_gene: .; j_gene: TRBJ2-2; v_gene: TRBV5-1; abundance: few; CDR3aa: CASSLEARGIGNTGELFF; CDR3nt: TGCGCCAGCAGCTTGGAGGCTCGGGGAATTGGGAACACCGGGGAGCTGTTTTTT
d_gene: .; j_gene: TRBJ1-5; v_gene: TRBV7-2; abundance: .; CDR3aa: CASSLGGTGGNQPQHF; CDR3nt: TGTGCCAGCAGCTTAGGGGGAACGGGTGGCAATCAGCCCCAGCATTTT
d_gene: .; j_gene: TRBJ1-6; v_gene: TRBV15; abundance: few; CDR3aa: CATSRDRITLHF; CDR3nt: TGTGCCACCAGCAGAGATAGGATCACCCTCCACTTT
d_gene: .; j_gene: TRBJ2-7; v_gene: TRBV6-1; abundance: .; CDR3aa: CASSAGTPAYEQYF; CDR3nt: TGTGCCAGCAGCGCCGGGACACCTGCCTACGAGCAGTACTTC
d_gene: TRBD1; j_gene: TRBJ2-3; v_gene: TRBV29-1; abundance: few; CDR3aa: CSVRQGDTQYF; CDR3nt: TGCAGCGTGCGACAGGGAGATACGCAGTATTTT
d_gene: .; j_gene: TRBJ2-6; v_gene: TRBV2; abundance: few; CDR3aa: CASSRFQGSSGANVLTF; CDR3nt: TGTGCCAGCAGCCGCTTCCAGGGGAGCTCTGGGGCCAACGTCCTGACTTTC
d_gene: .; j_gene: TRBJ1-2; v_gene: TRBV6-1; abundance: .; CDR3aa: CASSESLTYGYTF; CDR3nt: TGTGCCAGCAGTGAGAGTCTGACCTATGGCTACACCTTC
d_gene: .; j_gene: TRBJ1-1; v_gene: TRBV29-1; abundance: .; CDR3aa: CSATDLLGVVEAFF; CDR3nt: TGCAGCGCGACTGACCTCCTGGGGGTTGTGGAAGCTTTCTTT
d_gene: .; j_gene: TRBJ2-5; v_gene: TRBV6-1; abundance: .; CDR3aa: CASRQETQYF; CDR3nt: TGTGCCAGCAGGCAAGAGACCCAGTACTTC
d_gene: TRBD2; j_gene: TRBJ2-7; v_gene: TRBV4-1; abundance: .; CDR3aa: CASRPSGGLPYEQYF; CDR3nt: TGCGCCAGCAGGCCGAGCGGGGGGTTACCCTACGAGCAGTACTTC
d_gene: TRBD1; j_gene: TRBJ1-1; v_gene: TRBV29-1; abundance: .; CDR3aa: CSVGGRGTGNTEAFF; CDR3nt: TGCAGCGTTGGGGGGAGAGGGACAGGGAACACTGAAGCTTTCTTT
d_gene: TRBD1; j_gene: TRBJ1-2; v_gene: TRBV30; abundance: .; CDR3aa: CAWTPRVGSRGDYGYTF; CDR3nt: TGTGCCTGGACTCCCCGGGTCGGTAGCAGGGGGGACTATGGCTACACCTTC
d_gene: .; j_gene: TRBJ1-1; v_gene: TRBV29-1; abundance: few; CDR3aa: CSVEDRLNTEAFF; CDR3nt: TGCAGCGTTGAAGATAGGTTGAACACTGAAGCTTTCTTT
d_gene: .; j_gene: TRBJ2-5; v_gene: TRBV18; abundance: few; CDR3aa: CASSPPTSRETQYF; CDR3nt: TGTGCCAGCTCACCACCCACTAGCCGGGAGACCCAGTACTTC
d_gene: .; j_gene: TRBJ2-7; v_gene: TRBV7-2; abundance: few; CDR3aa: CASSPRGGLGRDEQYF; CDR3nt: TGTGCCAGCAGCCCCAGGGGGGGCCTTGGGAGAGACGAGCAGTACTTC
d_gene: TRBD1; j_gene: TRBJ1-1; v_gene: TRBV6-5; abundance: .; CDR3aa: CASSSTGGSVTEAFF; CDR3nt: TGTGCCAGCAGTTCTACAGGGGGCTCTGTCACTGAAGCTTTCTTT
d_gene: TRBD2; j_gene: TRBJ2-1; v_gene: TRBV25-1; abundance: .; CDR3aa: CASSDTETSGGRAEQFF; CDR3nt: TGTGCCAGCAGTGATACCGAGACTAGCGGGGGGAGGGCTGAGCAGTTCTTC
d_gene: .; j_gene: TRBJ1-3; v_gene: TRBV4-1; abundance: .; CDR3aa: CASSQDWPPSGNTIYF; CDR3nt: TGCGCCAGCAGCCAAGATTGGCCGCCCTCTGGAAACACCATATATTTT
d_gene: .; j_gene: TRBJ2-5; v_gene: TRBV28; abundance: .; CDR3aa: CASSWVTMLPNHQETQYF; CDR3nt: TGTGCCAGCAGTTGGGTCACCATGTTACCCAATCATCAAGAGACCCAGTACTTC
d_gene: TRBD1; j_gene: TRBJ1-5; v_gene: TRBV30; abundance: .; CDR3aa: CAWSVHDRVNQPQHF; CDR3nt: TGTGCCTGGAGTGTACATGACAGGGTAAATCAGCCCCAGCATTTT
d_gene: .; j_gene: TRBJ1-1; v_gene: TRBV7-8; abundance: once; CDR3aa: CASSFPVNTEAFF; CDR3nt: TGTGCCAGCAGCTTTCCAGTGAACACTGAAGCTTTCTTT
d_gene: TRBD1; j_gene: TRBJ1-2; v_gene: TRBV20-1; abundance: few; CDR3aa: CSASQTDRVTF; CDR3nt: TGCAGTGCTAGTCAAACGGACAGGGTCACCTTC
d_gene: TRBD1; j_gene: TRBJ1-2; v_gene: TRBV29-1; abundance: .; CDR3aa: CSAVAKRTGTDYGYTF; CDR3nt: TGCAGCGCCGTTGCAAAACGAACCGGGACAGATTATGGCTACACCTTC
d_gene: .; j_gene: TRBJ1-1; v_gene: TRBV5-1; abundance: .; CDR3aa: CASSLNLNTEAFF; CDR3nt: TGCGCCAGCAGCCTAAATCTAAACACTGAAGCTTTCTTT
d_gene: TRBD1; j_gene: TRBJ1-5; v_gene: TRBV2; abundance: .; CDR3aa: CASRQGNQPQHF; CDR3nt: TGTGCCAGCCGACAGGGGAATCAGCCCCAGCATTTT
d_gene: TRBD1; j_gene: TRBJ1-2; v_gene: TRBV19; abundance: .; CDR3aa: CATNRDRLEGGYTF; CDR3nt: TGTGCCACCAACCGGGACAGACTAGAAGGTGGCTACACCTTC
d_gene: .; j_gene: TRBJ2-7; v_gene: TRBV20-1; abundance: .; CDR3aa: CSASLSYEQYF; CDR3nt: TGCAGTGCTAGTCTCTCCTACGAGCAGTACTTC
d_gene: .; j_gene: TRBJ2-1; v_gene: TRBV11-3; abundance: .; CDR3aa: CASSLDPFGRTLSSYNEQFF; CDR3nt: TGTGCCAGCAGCTTAGATCCTTTCGGGCGGACCCTCAGCTCCTACAATGAGCAGTTCTTC
d_gene: TRBD1; j_gene: TRBJ2-7; v_gene: TRBV18; abundance: .; CDR3aa: CASSPIGQGDEQYF; CDR3nt: TGTGCCAGCTCACCAATTGGACAGGGTGACGAGCAGTACTTC
d_gene: TRBD1; j_gene: TRBJ1-1; v_gene: TRBV19; abundance: .; CDR3aa: CASSLTGATEAFF; CDR3nt: TGTGCCAGTAGCCTCACAGGGGCCACTGAAGCTTTCTTT
d_gene: .; j_gene: TRBJ1-1; v_gene: TRBV7-9; abundance: .; CDR3aa: CASSLGGLEAFF; CDR3nt: TGTGCCAGCAGCTTAGGCGGTCTTGAAGCTTTCTTT
d_gene: TRBD2; j_gene: TRBJ2-7; v_gene: TRBV7-2; abundance: .; CDR3aa: CASSLGGTRYEQYF; CDR3nt: TGTGCCAGCAGCTTAGGCGGGACTAGATACGAGCAGTACTTC
d_gene: .; j_gene: TRBJ1-5; v_gene: TRBV30; abundance: .; CDR3aa: CAWSSGNGNQPQHF; CDR3nt: TGTGCCTGGAGCTCTGGGAACGGCAATCAGCCCCAGCATTTT
d_gene: TRBD1; j_gene: TRBJ1-6; v_gene: TRBV6-5; abundance: .; CDR3aa: CASSAGTANSPLHF; CDR3nt: TGTGCCAGCAGTGCCGGGACAGCGAATTCACCCCTCCACTTT
d_gene: .; j_gene: TRBJ1-4; v_gene: TRBV15; abundance: .; CDR3aa: CATSSPLGKLFF; CDR3nt: TGTGCCACCAGCAGCCCATTGGGGAAACTGTTTTTT
d_gene: .; j_gene: TRBJ1-2; v_gene: TRBV11-2; abundance: .; CDR3aa: CASSWNTRNYGYTF; CDR3nt: TGTGCCAGCAGTTGGAATACCCGAAACTATGGCTACACCTTC
d_gene: .; j_gene: TRBJ1-1; v_gene: TRBV7-3; abundance: .; CDR3aa: CASSRTLQGMAFF; CDR3nt: TGTGCCAGCAGCCGGACCCTCCAGGGGATGGCTTTCTTT
d_gene: .; j_gene: TRBJ2-5; v_gene: TRBV25-1; abundance: .; CDR3aa: CASSNRDTIQETQYF; CDR3nt: TGTGCCAGCAGTAACCGGGACACAATCCAAGAGACCCAGTACTTC